This T cell receptor (beta chain) was sequenced in a study of cytomegalovirus exposure and HLA in healthy donors (dated by TCRdb to about 2017). In the study overall: In an earlier analysis of some 610 of the donors, under 300 Gb of sequence data and approximately 120 million unique TCR beta sequences from about 179 million T cells were reported. The genetic ancestry cluster associated with self-reported Caucasian donors included over 80% of the 398 genotyped donors. The study aimed to test whether signatures of past pathogen exposure could be identified by cataloging public T cell receptors. To predict cytomegalovirus infection status, the study brought together high-throughput TCR immunosequencing, statistical association of individual TCRs with disease status, and machine learning. Both class I and class II loci were covered by HLA typing, at four-digit resolution. In addition to the first cohort of 666 subjects, a separate validation cohort of over 90 different subjects was used. Approximately 310 gigabases of sequencing data and 78 million or so unique TCR sequences were included in an early release covering around 600 HLA-typed donors. Roughly five DR-DQ haplotypes were handled as single units for association and clustering, since linkage in the cohort was strong. On average, over 200,000 unique TCR beta nucleotide sequences were sequenced per donor among 350 to 400 genotyped donors of the cohort, with roughly 18% of those sequences being non-productive. The study profiled the T cell repertoires of under 700 subjects by immunosequencing and related them to cytomegalovirus serostatus. Every discovery cohort repertoire had been produced on one sequencing platform. Genome-wide SNP genotypes for about 55% of the roughly 670 donors were used in a later genetic analysis, which treated that subset as a discovery cohort. A later analysis re-analyzed previously published TCR beta repertoires from 550 to 700 donors and added high-resolution HLA genotyping to study TCR occurrence patterns. An earlier analysis of some 600 of the donors applied high-throughput TCR beta sequencing to assess whether each TCR beta V gene segment acted as functional or pseudogenic. Alongside the repertoire data, information on donor age, sex, ethnicity and CMV serostatus was compiled. The later analysis used no new phenotypic data to find candidate immune exposures, relying instead on TCR beta sequences and their occurrence across donors. Typing coverage differed by locus: A, B, C, DRB1 and DQB1 were typed in about 620-640 donors, DQA1 in approximately 520, DPA1 in 600 to 610, and DPB1 in around 440.

The study at large found these results: Linkage disequilibrium might explain the correlated functional status among segregating V segments, but an unknown experimental factor could not be excluded. V-gene and J-gene trimming of TCR beta chains was associated with a missense DCLRE1C variant in a later genetic analysis, and the association was replicated in an independent cohort. Several of the top co-occurrence clusters appeared to be linked to parvovirus B19, influenza, CMV and Epstein-Barr virus, according to a later analysis. An earlier analysis of around 540 of the donors showed that most TCR beta V segments appeared in productive rearrangements either about 90% or about 30% of the time, which broadly matched IMGT annotations. Across donors, most TCR sequences were observed very rarely, whereas some public TCRs were present in many individuals. A further reported finding was that TCR beta sequences accurately predicted the HLA-A and HLA-B alleles for most subjects in the first cohort. Some IMGT-functional V segments, including TRBV6-2 and TRBV6-3, could not be distinguished by the 87-base-pair reads and were therefore excluded. A cluster of highly shared sequence variants was judged likely to be a technical artifact of the sequencing pipeline. Roughly 15 rarely observed V segments, including chromosome 9 orphons, were excluded from the earlier analysis of some 590 of the donors because counts were too low. The cohort was sequenced for TCR beta chains only, and without alpha or paired-chain data the features that could be detected were limited. The study listed approximately 160 TCR beta chains as associated with cytomegalovirus. The authors suggested that the approach could potentially be extended to other disease states and immunological phenotypes. Cytomegalovirus status was reported to be diagnosed by the classifier with high specificity and sensitivity in both the original and validation cohorts. According to a later genetic analysis, donors in an Asian-associated ancestry cluster had fewer N-insertions in productive TCRs than the approximately 610-donor mean. When HLA alleles, especially DR and DQ, strongly co-occurred, TCR associations were difficult to assign to individual alleles. A later analysis associated 15,000 to 20,000 TCR beta sequences with specific HLA alleles at a false discovery rate of 0.05. Compared with equally common non-associated chains, HLA-associated TCR beta chains in a later analysis were more clonally expanded and had lower generation probabilities. CMV serostatus was the only immune exposure information available for the cohort. Most CMV-associated TCR beta chains appeared to be HLA-restricted in a later analysis, and the HLA associations seemed to be driven largely by CMV exposure. HLA typing was unavailable for some donors at each locus, so association tests used only the typed subset. Presence/absence analyses assumed roughly uniform sequencing depth across donors, an assumption that may not hold. A later analysis found that TCR association rates varied across HLA loci, with DRB1 alleles showing the most associated TCRs and HLA-C alleles the fewest. A few of the identified cytomegalovirus-associated TCR beta chains were confirmed in vitro to be specific for cytomegalovirus antigens.

To note about this clone: Its antigen is currently not known. The sample holds no much larger clone one base away, and base qualities are not on file.

The cohort consisted of 600 or so healthy bone marrow donors. At the time of sampling, every cohort member was nominally healthy, though immune exposures that went unrecorded were likely present. The donor tested CMV seronegative and was one of the 352 seronegative cohort members. A peripheral blood sample was provided by each donor, and peripheral blood mononuclear cells were used for TCR beta sequencing. The Qiagen DNeasy Blood Extraction Kit was used to extract genomic DNA from the blood cell samples. The CDR3 contains 15 residues, cysteine and phenylalanine counted. Just CDR3 DNA is preserved here, 45 bases in frame from base 1. V is cut back by 2 bases and J by 4 bases, with 3 bases in the junction unmatched. The germline V gene yields SGHRS for CDR1 and YFSETQ for CDR2. Receptor amplification or capture employed the immunoSEQ multiplex PCR assay. The multiplex PCR relied on a mix of 60 forward primers for TCR Vbeta segments and 13 reverse primers for TCR Jbeta segments. A multiplex PCR assay on genomic DNA amplified the CDR3 region of rearranged TCR beta genes. The amplified TCR beta libraries were sequenced on the Illumina HiSeq System as 87-base-pair reads. On the study's bioinformatics: Across the 600 to 700 repertoires, a later analysis counted about 81 million unique TCR beta chains, 9.5 million to 13 million of which were shared by at least two donors. To remove PCR and sequencing errors, raw reads were error-corrected and collapsed into unique sequences using a nearest-neighbor algorithm that merged closely related sequences. Alignment of CDR3 sequences to IMGT reference sequences was used to assign V, D and J gene segments. For a sequence to be retained, at least a six-nucleotide match to both a V gene segment and a J gene segment was required. Rearrangements were classified as productive when the CDR3 lacked stop codons and remained in frame with V and J, and all other rearrangements were classified as non-productive. CDR3 was defined according to IMGT convention as the region running from the second conserved V-encoded cysteine to the conserved J-encoded phenylalanine. The earlier analysis of approximately 590 of the donors excluded any sequence lacking an unambiguous match to a single V gene segment. In an earlier analysis of a few hundred of the donors, V segments were called functional above 56.7% productive rearrangements and were called segregating when the between-donor standard deviation exceeded 5%. To diagnose cytomegalovirus status from the catalog of TCR beta chain sequences, a statistical classification framework was built. V and J gene assignment, in a later analysis, came from comparing TCR nucleotide sequences with IMGT/GENE-DB human TR gene sequences. In a later analysis, CDR3 sequences and most-parsimonious VDJ recombination scenarios were assigned using the TCRdist pipeline. In a later analysis, every TCR beta chain was defined by the combination of its CDR3 amino acid sequence and its V-gene family, and reads without a unique V-gene family were dropped. In a later analysis, approximately 590 highly shared, low-generation-probability nucleotide sequences were removed to address suspected cross-contamination and a sequencing artifact. A later analysis calculated a clonal expansion index for each public chain from normalized within-repertoire ranks of inferred template counts. In a later analysis, generation probabilities were computed using a VDJ recombination model fitted to out-of-frame rearrangements, and the results were checked against IGoR. In a later analysis, TCR-TCR, TCR-HLA and TCR-CMV co-occurrence was scored with hypergeometric tests, and a repertoire-size bias correction was applied to TCR pairs. False discovery rates were estimated in a later analysis by permuting HLA or CMV assignments 20 times. In a later analysis, co-occurring TCRs were grouped using DBSCAN, with TCRdist sequence similarity added in when clustering inside HLA-allele-positive subsets. Repertoires with fewer than 30,000 or more than 120,000 public chains were left out of co-occurrence clustering, as were four to six repertoires with anomalous nucleotide sharing. TCRdb holds this immuneACCESS table with in-frame rearrangements only. Some clones are missing; in checked studies, unresolved V genes explain under half, and the rest has no known cause. The V and J calls and the clone size are those of that table, but D and trimming were determined from the DNA. The sample table records about 170,000 clones; 80% of these occur just once. Together, the top ten hold under 3% of the sample.

Sequenced material: PBMCs. This receptor was identified in a male donor in good health and CMV-seronegative. This chain is built from TRBV5-1 and TRBJ2-5, and 12 bases in between align with TRBD2. The DNA sequence follows: TGCGCCAGCAGCTTTGGGGGACTAGCGGGAGAGACCCAGTACTTC. It translates to CASSFGGLAGETQYF.